This T cell receptor (beta chain) derives from a study of blood T cell repertoires in COVID-19. The CDR3 consists of 15 residues. Germline values: CDR1 MDHEN, CDR2 SYDVKM. The V end lost 5 bases, the J end lost 2 bases, and 15 bases lay between the germline ends. The protocol was immunoSEQ multiplex PCR, while the TCRdb copy is restricted to in-frame clones and leaves out a portion. The repertoire holds around 290,000 clones, with approximately 88% as singletons. The rearrangement links TRBV28 to TRBJ1-2; no definite D call. This clonotype was obtained from a woman aged 25 to 39 who had recovered from COVID-19. Sequencing was performed on PBMCs or T cells enriched from blood (not recorded which). CDR3 in DNA: TGTGCCAGCAGTGGGGTTCGGGGAACCAACTATGGCTACACCTTC. Protein product: CASSGVRGTNYGYTF.